A selection of T cell receptor beta chains follows, all from one sample in a study of blood T cell repertoires in COVID-19. Sequencing used immunoSEQ multiplex PCR; TCRdb keeps in-frame clones, though not all of them. Among 25,000 to 30,000 clones listed, over 70% were seen once. The specimen was peripheral blood. All receptors derive from a man aged 45 to 65 with active or convalescent COVID-19. CDR3s include the opening cysteine and the closing phenylalanine or tryptophan. D genes are given only for firm matches. A clone size is listed for some rows: how often the clone was seen (once, few, many), or a class if it is expanded.

CDR3aa: CASSLETGAAFF
CDR3nt: TGTGCCAGCAGCTTAGAAACTGGAGCAGCTTTCTTT
v_gene: TRBV13
d_gene: NA
j_gene: TRBJ1-1
abundance: NA

CDR3aa: CASSYLTGGPSYNEQFF
CDR3nt: TGTGCCAGCAGTTATCTAACGGGGGGGCCCTCCTACAATGAGCAGTTCTTC
v_gene: TRBV5-5
d_gene: TRBD2
j_gene: TRBJ2-1
abundance: NA

CDR3aa: CATRRAGTDGELFF
CDR3nt: TGTGCCACGAGGAGGGCAGGGACAGACGGGGAGCTGTTTTTT
v_gene: TRBV7-9
d_gene: NA
j_gene: TRBJ2-2
abundance: NA

CDR3aa: CASSFVGREAFF
CDR3nt: TGCGCCAGCAGCTTCGTGGGCAGGGAAGCTTTCTTT
v_gene: TRBV5-1
d_gene: NA
j_gene: TRBJ1-1
abundance: NA

CDR3aa: CASSVPSTDTQYF
CDR3nt: TGTGCCAGTAGCGTTCCTAGCACAGATACGCAGTATTTT
v_gene: TRBV7-9
d_gene: NA
j_gene: TRBJ2-3
abundance: NA

CDR3aa: CASSPADKAYEQYF
CDR3nt: TGTGCCAGCAGCCCGGCCGACAAAGCCTACGAGCAGTACTTC
v_gene: TRBV7-9
d_gene: NA
j_gene: TRBJ2-7
abundance: once

CDR3aa: CASSLGTGTEQYF
CDR3nt: TGCGCCAGCAGCTTGGGTACGGGAACCGAGCAGTACTTC
v_gene: TRBV5-1
d_gene: NA
j_gene: TRBJ2-7
abundance: few

CDR3aa: CASSVQGGNYGYTF
CDR3nt: TGTGCCAGCAGCGTACAAGGGGGCAACTATGGCTACACCTTC
v_gene: TRBV9
d_gene: TRBD1
j_gene: TRBJ1-2
abundance: NA

CDR3aa: CASRREVRETQYF
CDR3nt: TGTGCCAGCAGGCGGGAGGTGCGTGAGACCCAGTACTTC
v_gene: TRBV6-5
d_gene: TRBD2
j_gene: TRBJ2-5
abundance: NA

CDR3aa: CASRYGYNSPLHF
CDR3nt: TGTGCCAGCAGGTACGGTTATAATTCACCCCTCCACTTT
v_gene: TRBV28
d_gene: NA
j_gene: TRBJ1-6
abundance: NA

CDR3aa: CASSPWAGGAETQYF
CDR3nt: TGTGCCAGCAGCCCATGGGCGGGAGGCGCGGAGACCCAGTACTTC
v_gene: TRBV7-2
d_gene: TRBD2
j_gene: TRBJ2-5
abundance: NA

CDR3aa: CASSLLTRGSNQPQHF
CDR3nt: TGTGCCAGCAGTTTATTAACCAGGGGCTCAAATCAGCCCCAGCATTTT
v_gene: TRBV28
d_gene: NA
j_gene: TRBJ1-5
abundance: NA

CDR3aa: CASSGAGDNQPQHF
CDR3nt: TGTGCCAGCAGCGGGGCAGGAGACAATCAGCCCCAGCATTTT
v_gene: TRBV5-6
d_gene: NA
j_gene: TRBJ1-5
abundance: NA

CDR3aa: CAIRAGGNEKLFF
CDR3nt: TGTGCCATCAGGGCAGGTGGTAATGAAAAACTGTTTTTT
v_gene: TRBV10-3
d_gene: NA
j_gene: TRBJ1-4
abundance: NA

CDR3aa: CASDALGQSNQPQHF
CDR3nt: TGTGCCAGCGATGCGTTGGGCCAGAGCAATCAGCCCCAGCATTTT
v_gene: TRBV2
d_gene: NA
j_gene: TRBJ1-5
abundance: NA

CDR3aa: CASSVLSNEQFF
CDR3nt: TGTGCCAGCAGCGTCCTTAGTAATGAGCAGTTCTTC
v_gene: TRBV5-4
d_gene: NA
j_gene: TRBJ2-1
abundance: NA

CDR3aa: CASSFGAGRVGETQYF
CDR3nt: TGCGCCAGCAGCTTCGGAGCGGGGAGGGTCGGAGAGACCCAGTACTTC
v_gene: TRBV5-1
d_gene: TRBD2
j_gene: TRBJ2-5
abundance: once

CDR3aa: CAPYAGTNYGYTF
CDR3nt: TGTGCCCCTTATGCAGGTACTAACTATGGCTACACCTTC
v_gene: TRBV5-3
d_gene: NA
j_gene: TRBJ1-2
abundance: NA

CDR3aa: CASRGGLLPDTQYF
CDR3nt: TGTGCCAGCAGGGGGGGACTCCTGCCAGATACGCAGTATTTT
v_gene: TRBV6-5
d_gene: NA
j_gene: TRBJ2-3
abundance: once

CDR3aa: CASSYPGQDTGELFF
CDR3nt: TGCGCCAGCAGCTACCCGGGACAGGACACCGGGGAGCTGTTTTTT
v_gene: TRBV5-1
d_gene: TRBD1
j_gene: TRBJ2-2
abundance: NA

CDR3aa: CASGFETSGRPNNEQFF
CDR3nt: TGTGCTAGTGGATTTGAGACTAGCGGGAGACCTAACAATGAGCAGTTCTTC
v_gene: TRBV12-5
d_gene: TRBD2
j_gene: TRBJ2-1
abundance: NA

CDR3aa: CASSLMYHGQGDSEQYF
CDR3nt: TGTGCCAGCAGCTTAATGTACCACGGACAGGGAGATAGTGAGCAGTACTTC
v_gene: TRBV7-2
d_gene: TRBD1
j_gene: TRBJ2-7
abundance: NA

CDR3aa: CASSQVRDRVYEQYF
CDR3nt: TGCGCCAGCAGCCAAGTCCGGGACAGGGTTTACGAGCAGTACTTC
v_gene: TRBV4-1
d_gene: TRBD1
j_gene: TRBJ2-7
abundance: NA

CDR3aa: CASSLEPGQGTYEQYF
CDR3nt: TGCGCCAGCAGCTTGGAACCGGGACAGGGCACCTACGAGCAGTACTTC
v_gene: TRBV5-1
d_gene: TRBD1
j_gene: TRBJ2-7
abundance: NA